Described below is a single T cell receptor beta chain sequence and its context. The antigen is undetermined. Using immunoSEQ multiplex PCR, the repertoire was profiled, and TCRdb retains in-frame clones only, with some absent. The profile shows approximately 31,000 clones, under 95% of them singletons. CDR3 length equals 11 residues. Looked up from germline, CDR1 is SGHKS and CDR2 is YYEKEE (reference sequence). Trimming removed 6 bases from V and 3 bases from J, with 7 bases in between. This entry is derived from a study of neoadjuvant nivolumab and ipilimumab in lung cancer. Findings and caveats of the study: Blood richness before therapy tracked richness in tumors resected after neoadjuvant therapy. Only a single major-pathologic-response sample was available for clonality analysis. Only a small number of samples underwent TCR sequencing. Compared with tumor-adjacent uninvolved lung, resected tumors showed greater richness and clonality.

The TCR comes from an adult with non-small cell lung cancer. The sequenced sample was peripheral blood, obtained after neoadjuvant nivolumab, alone or with ipilimumab, at or shortly before surgery. The chain links TRBV5-5 to TRBJ2-7, with D uncertain. The CDR3 DNA reads as TGTGCCAGCACTCGGGTCTACGAGCAGTACTTC. It yields the protein CASTRVYEQYF.